The 27 T cell receptor beta chains reported below all come from one sample, sequenced in a study of siplizumab effects on memory and regulatory T cells. TCRdb keeps only in-frame clones here, not all; method: immunoSEQ multiplex PCR. The data show tens of thousands of clones, 89% seen once. Input material: naive CD4+ T cells sorted from blood. Receptors were obtained from a human donor in good health.

A remark on this clone: Compared with germline, one end of the junction differs, possibly owing to a read error. The chain joins TRBV6-6 to TRBJ2-5; 7 positions agree with TRBD2. Germline CDR1 MNHNY, CDR2 SVGAGI (reference sequence). The CDR3 covers 13 residues. CDR3 residues: CASSYPGGPAGNF. Written as DNA, the CDR3 is TGTGCCAGCAGTTACCCGGGGGGTCCGGCTGGAAACTTC.

The chain is built from TRBV10-3 and TRBJ1-6, with a tentative D call TRBD1 (5 bases). V was cut by 2 bases and J by 0 bases, with 11 bases left in between. CDR3 length equals 17 residues. The germline CDR1 and CDR2 sequences are ENHRY and SYGVKD. For the CDR3, the DNA is TGTGCCATCAGTGAGATGGACATGAGCTCCTATAATTCACCCCTCCACTTT. Amino acids: CAISEMDMSSYNSPLHF.

V is TRBV7-2 and J is TRBJ2-7; a possible D gene is TRBD1 (6 bases). Trimming left V 7 bases short and J 4 bases short, with 14 bases between. The length of the CDR3 is 13 residues. CDR1 and CDR2 from the germline V gene are SGHTA and FQGNSA. The CDR3 DNA follows: TGTGCCAGCACCTCAATTGGGACATACGAGCAGTACTTC. This gives the protein CASTSIGTYEQYF.

This chain links TRBV5-1 with TRBJ2-5, with no clear D. The CDR3 extends over 12 amino acids. In germline, CDR1 is SGHRS, CDR2 YFSETQ. Deletions cut 4 bases from V and 5 bases from J, with 9 bases between. CDR3 sequence reads: CASSPDGETQYF. The DNA for the CDR3 is TGCGCCAGCAGCCCGGACGGGGAGACCCAGTACTTC.

The V and J genes are TRBV7-8 and TRBJ1-1, with D possibly matching TRBD1 (6 bases). Germline V gene sequence: CDR1 SGHVS, CDR2 FQNEAQ. The CDR3 is 15 amino acids. Trimming shortened V by 1 base and J by 5 bases, and 14 bases separated the two germline ends. This CDR3 is CASSLDQGLGTEAFF. CDR3 DNA sequence: TGTGCCAGCAGCTTAGATCAGGGGCTTGGGACTGAAGCTTTCTTT.

The chain recombines TRBV9 with TRBJ1-4; tentatively, D is TRBD1 (5 bases). This CDR3 region has 16 residues. With 4 bases removed from V and 8 bases from J, the gap between germline ends came to 21 bases. Germline V gives CDR1 SGDLS, CDR2 YYNGEE. The CDR3, as DNA: TGTGCCAGCAGCTCCCACTGGGGGAGCGGCGAGGAAAAACTGTTTTTT. Protein product: CASSSHWGSGEEKLFF.

V usage is TRBV5-1 and J usage is TRBJ1-2; no firm D call. Trimming left V 0 bases short and J 2 bases short, with 8 bases between. The germline CDR1 and CDR2 sequences are SGHRS and YFSETQ. The CDR3 has 14 residues. The CDR3, as DNA: TGCGCCAGCAGCTTGGGGGTGGAGAACTATGGCTACACCTTC. Translated: CASSLGVENYGYTF.

This clone was found a few times. The CDR3 DNA follows: TGTGCCAGTAGTGATTTTGGACAGGGTGCACCCCTCCACTTT. Translation gives CASSDFGQGAPLHF. The V call is TRBV19, the J call TRBJ1-6; the match to TRBD1 covers 8 bases. The trim removed 5 bases at V and 11 bases at J, leaving 8 bases unmatched. The germline CDR1 and CDR2 sequences are LNHDA and SQIVND (reference sequence). This CDR3 is built from 14 residues. The complete variable domain, with remaining parts taken from reference TRBV19 and TRBJ1-6, reads DGGITQSPKYLFRKEGQNVTLSCEQNLNHDAMYWYRQDPGQGLRLIYYSQIVNDFQKGDIAEGYSVSREKKESFPLTVTSAQKNPTAFYLCASSDFGQGAPLHFGNGTRLTVT.

The CDR3 bases are TGTGCCAGCTCACCACTGGAGGCTAGCTCCTATAATTCACCCCTCCACTTT. This codes for CASSPLEASSYNSPLHF. This rearrangement joins TRBV18 to TRBJ1-6; D not resolved. CDR1 KGHSH and CDR2 LQKENI come from the germline V gene. V lost 1 base, J lost 0 bases, and 10 bases lay in between. The CDR3 contains 17 residues.

V is TRBV9 and J is TRBJ2-5, with 10 bases identical to TRBD2. CDR3 size: 19 residues. Per the germline V gene, CDR1 is SGDLS and CDR2 is YYNGEE. The J segment lost 4 bases and the V segment lost 0 bases, leaving 15 bases of the junction unmatched. The CDR3 protein is CASSVGGCSAGGRGETQYF. Written as DNA, the CDR3 is TGTGCCAGCAGCGTAGGCGGCTGTTCAGCGGGGGGGCGTGGAGAGACCCAGTACTTC. Drawing the rest from reference TRBV9 and TRBJ2-5, the complete variable domain is DSGVTQTPKHLITATGQRVTLRCSPRSGDLSVYWYQQSLDQGLQFLIQYYNGEERAKGNILERFSAQQFPDLHSELNLSSLELGDSALYFCASSVGGCSAGGRGETQYFGPGTRLLVL.

CDR3 DNA sequence: TGTGCCAGCAGCCCCCAGTACAATGAGCAGTTCTTC. It translates to CASSPQYNEQFF. The rearrangement links TRBV5-8 to TRBJ2-1; D uncertain. Per the germline V gene, CDR1 is SGHTS and CDR2 is YDEGEE. V was trimmed by 4 bases and J by 4 bases, leaving 6 bases between them. The CDR3 runs to 12 residues.

The chain joins TRBV6-4 to TRBJ1-2; D is unresolved. Germline assignment: CDR1 MRHNA and CDR2 SNTAGT. This CDR3 has 11 residues. V was shortened by 0 bases and J by 7 bases, with 3 bases between the two germline ends. CDR3 bases: TGTGCCAGCAGTGACTCTCGTGGCTACACCTTC. Its translation: CASSDSRGYTF.

The J gene is TRBJ1-3, the V gene TRBV11-2; D gene uncertain. V dropped 7 bases and J dropped 1 base, with 11 bases sitting between them. CDR3 length: 14 amino acids. In germline, CDR1 is SGHAT, CDR2 FQNNGV. CDR3 nucleotides: TGTGCCAGCACTAACCTCCGGTCTGGAAACACCATATATTTT. Its protein product is CASTNLRSGNTIYF.

The rearrangement uses TRBV7-2 and TRBJ2-7, with a tentative D call TRBD2 (6 bases). Trimming pared 1 base from V and 3 bases from J, leaving 16 bases between. The germline gives CDR1 SGHTA, CDR2 FQGNSA. The CDR3 runs 16 residues. CDR3 nucleotides: TGTGCCAGCAGCTTAGATCTGGGCGGGGCTTACTACGAGCAGTACTTC. Encoded protein: CASSLDLGGAYYEQYF.

The chain recombines TRBV2 with TRBJ1-4; no clear D gene. Germline V gives CDR1 SNHLY, CDR2 FYNNEI. V lost 8 bases and J 5 bases, leaving 12 bases between the germline ends. The CDR3 runs to 13 residues. The CDR3 sequence is CASRPRRNEKLFF. The CDR3 DNA reads TGTGCCAGCCGACCCCGGAGAAATGAAAAACTGTTTTTT.

The CDR3 region has the DNA TGTGCCAGCAGCCAAGTAGCGGGCCGAGAAGAGACCCAGTACTTC. This gives the protein CASSQVAGREETQYF. The chain employs TRBV14 and TRBJ2-5, with 7 bases identical to TRBD2. Trimming took 1 base from V and 3 from J; bases not matched to a gene: 5. The CDR3 covers 15 residues. The germline gives CDR1 SGHDN, CDR2 FVKESK.

The rearrangement uses TRBV27 and TRBJ1-1; 9 positions match TRBD1. Germline loops: CDR1 MNHEY, CDR2 SMNVEV (reference sequence). CDR3 length equals 16 residues. V gave up 3 bases and J gave up 0 bases; unmatched junction bases: 5. CDR3 in amino acids: CASSFRDRELNTEAFF. The CDR3 DNA sequence: TGTGCCAGCAGTTTCCGGGACAGGGAATTGAACACTGAAGCTTTCTTT.

In its sample, this clone was seen a few times. The CDR3 loop is CASSSANQPQHF. CDR3 coding DNA: TGTGCCAGCAGTTCAGCTAATCAGCCCCAGCATTTT. The chain combines TRBV27 with TRBJ1-5; D call uncertain. V dropped 4 bases and J dropped 4 bases, with 5 bases sitting between them. Germline CDR1 and CDR2: MNHEY and SMNVEV (reference sequence). The CDR3 is 12 amino acids.

The genes are TRBV9 and TRBJ1-3; D is unclear. CDR1 is SGDLS and CDR2 is YYNGEE in the germline V gene. V was clipped by 0 bases and J by 4 bases, with 8 bases between them. The CDR3 has 14 amino acids. The CDR3 loop reads CASSVDGYGNTIYF. As DNA, the CDR3 is TGTGCCAGCAGCGTAGACGGGTACGGAAACACCATATATTTT. The full variable domain, its missing parts supplied by reference TRBV9 and TRBJ1-3, is DSGVTQTPKHLITATGQRVTLRCSPRSGDLSVYWYQQSLDQGLQFLIQYYNGEERAKGNILERFSAQQFPDLHSELNLSSLELGDSALYFCASSVDGYGNTIYFGEGSWLTVV.

V and J are TRBV7-2 and TRBJ1-1; weak D call: TRBD1 (6 bases). This CDR3 is 15 amino acids long. The V end was cut by 5 bases, the J end by 3 bases, with 16 bases between. Germline assignment: CDR1 SGHTA and CDR2 FQGNSA. The CDR3 here is CASSPRQVMYTEAFF. CDR3 sequence (DNA): TGTGCCAGCAGCCCCCGACAGGTTATGTACACTGAAGCTTTCTTT.

The chain carries TRBV5-6 and TRBJ1-4, with TRBD1 matching 7 bases. CDR3 length: 15 residues. V trimming: 4 bases; J trimming: 6 bases; junction bases outside the gene matches: 9. In germline, CDR1 is SGHDT, CDR2 YYEEEE. CDR3 amino acids: CASSAGQAPDEKLFF. Written as DNA, the CDR3 is TGTGCCAGCAGCGCAGGACAGGCCCCCGATGAAAAACTGTTTTTT.

The V and J genes are TRBV10-1 and TRBJ2-2; the match to TRBD1 covers 7 bases. The V gene's germline CDR1 is WNHNN and CDR2 SYGVQD (reference sequence). Trimming cost V 6 bases and J 5 bases; bases outside gene matches: 6. This CDR3 contains 14 residues. The CDR3 DNA follows: TGCGCCAGCAGCCTTGACAGGGAAACCGGGGAGCTGTTTTTT. This sequence encodes CASSLDRETGELFF.

This rearrangement joins TRBV6-5 to TRBJ1-3; D is unresolved. The CDR3 loop spans 15 amino acids. Germline CDR1 MNHEY, CDR2 SVGAGI. Trimming shortened V by 0 bases and J by 0 bases, and 6 bases separated the two germline ends. The CDR3 coding sequence is TGTGCCAGCAGTTACTCGTGGGCCTCTGGAAACACCATATATTTT. Its translation is CASSYSWASGNTIYF.

The V and J genes are TRBV5-1 and TRBJ2-5; D possibly matches TRBD1 or TRBD2 (5 bases each). Germline assignment: CDR1 SGHRS and CDR2 YFSETQ. V was clipped by 0 bases and J by 1 base, with 10 bases between them. This CDR3 is 15 amino acids long. The CDR3 region has the DNA TGCGCCAGCAGCTTGGCCCCTGGGGGCCAAGAGACCCAGTACTTC. Its translation: CASSLAPGGQETQYF.

V gene TRBV19 combines with J gene TRBJ1-2; 8 bases are a match to TRBD1. CDR3 size: 15 residues. Germline CDR1 and CDR2: LNHDA and SQIVND (reference sequence). Trimming cost V 8 bases and J 7 bases; bases outside gene matches: 15. Written as DNA, the CDR3 is TGTGCCAGTGGACTAGGACAGGGTGGATTTAGTGGCTACACCTTC. Amino acid sequence: CASGLGQGGFSGYTF.

The CDR3 protein is CASSLTGGVGYGYTF. CDR3 nucleotide sequence: TGTGCCAGCAGTCTGACAGGGGGCGTCGGCTATGGCTACACCTTC. This chain connects TRBV27 to TRBJ1-2, with 10 bases matching TRBD1. Unmatched junction bases numbered 7, after V lost 5 bases and J lost 4 bases. The CDR3 length is 15 residues. The germline V gene encodes CDR1 MNHEY and CDR2 SMNVEV (reference sequence).

This chain links TRBV7-9 with TRBJ2-7, with 7 bases matching TRBD2. J gave up 7 bases and V 8 bases, and 11 bases lay outside the gene matches. CDR3 size: 13 residues. Germline values: CDR1 SEHNR, CDR2 FQNEAQ (reference sequence). The CDR3 reads CASRFGTMREQYF. As DNA, the CDR3 is TGTGCCAGCCGTTTCGGGACTATGAGGGAGCAGTACTTC.